This is a list of T cell receptor beta chains from one sample in a study of cytomegalovirus exposure and HLA in healthy donors. The table came from immunoSEQ multiplex PCR; TCRdb's copy has only in-frame clones and leaves some out. The table includes fewer than 200,000 clones, around 80% detected once. Input material: PBMCs. The receptors come from a middle-aged man in good health and CMV-seronegative. Both conserved end residues are part of each CDR3. Each record gives: D gene, clone size, J gene, V gene, CDR3 protein, CDR3 DNA. A D gene is named only where the DNA matches it firmly. Size tells how often a clone was seen (once, few, many) or the class of an expanded clone, and some rows leave it out.

TRBD1 | - | TRBJ2-4 | TRBV6-1 | CASSELTGGDQYF | TGTGCCAGCAGTGAACTCACAGGGGGCGACCAGTACTTC
TRBD1 | few | TRBJ1-1 | TRBV27 | CASRWTGENTEAFF | TGTGCCAGCAGGTGGACAGGGGAGAACACTGAAGCTTTCTTT
TRBD1 | - | TRBJ1-2 | TRBV18 | CASSPRTGEYGYTF | TGTGCCAGCTCACCCCGGACAGGGGAGTATGGCTACACCTTC
- | - | TRBJ1-4 | TRBV21-1 | CATGRGEKLFF | TGTGCTACCGGGCGGGGTGAAAAACTGTTTTTT
TRBD1 | - | TRBJ2-7 | TRBV18 | CASSPGTGAYEQYF | TGTGCCAGCTCACCAGGGACAGGGGCCTACGAGCAGTACTTC
TRBD2 | - | TRBJ2-7 | TRBV9 | CASSVTSGRAHEQYF | TGTGCCAGCAGCGTGACTAGCGGGAGGGCCCACGAGCAGTACTTC
- | - | TRBJ1-2 | TRBV11-2 | CASSLGAGRDYGYTF | TGTGCCAGCAGCTTAGGGGCAGGGCGCGACTATGGCTACACCTTC
- | - | TRBJ2-5 | TRBV5-1 | CASSPRGDQETQYF | TGCGCCAGCAGCCCCCGGGGAGACCAAGAGACCCAGTACTTC
- | - | TRBJ2-1 | TRBV7-9 | CASSTANYNEQFF | TGTGCCAGCAGCACCGCTAACTACAATGAGCAGTTCTTC
- | - | TRBJ1-6 | TRBV2 | CASSQVGRVSPLHF | TGTGCCAGCAGTCAGGTCGGGAGGGTATCACCCCTCCACTTT